Each of the 16 T cell receptor beta chains below was sequenced from the same sample in a study of cytomegalovirus exposure and HLA in healthy donors. Sequencing was performed with immunoSEQ multiplex PCR; in TCRdb, only in-frame clones are kept and a portion is missing. The table lists tens of thousands of clones, around 90% of them singletons. The sequenced sample consisted of PBMCs. These receptors originate from a woman aged 25 to 45 in good health and CMV-seronegative.

The chain links TRBV6-1 to TRBJ2-1; 9 nucleotides match TRBD2. The V gene's germline CDR1 is MNHNS and CDR2 SASEGT. V trimming: 6 bases; J trimming: 6 bases; junction bases outside the gene matches: 9. The CDR3 sequence is 15 residues long. CDR3 nucleotide sequence: TGTGCCAGCAGGTCTGGCGCTAGCGGGGCCAATGAGCAGTTCTTC. It codes for CASRSGASGANEQFF.

The chain is built from TRBV19 and TRBJ2-3; weak D call: TRBD2 (6 bases). The CDR3 has 14 amino acids. The ends were cut back, 8 bases at V and 1 base at J, with 13 bases in the middle. Germline CDR1 reads LNHDA; CDR2 reads SQIVND (reference sequence). In DNA form, the CDR3 reads TGTGCCAGTTCGGGACTGAGGGGCACAGATACGCAGTATTTT. Its translation: CASSGLRGTDTQYF.

The V and J genes are TRBV11-2 and TRBJ1-4, with a possible D match to TRBD1 (5 bases). The V gene lost 2 bases and the J gene lost 8 bases, with 9 bases spanning the gap. The CDR3 spans 13 residues. Germline V lookup: CDR1 SGHAT, CDR2 FQNNGV. CDR3 nucleotide sequence: TGTGCCAGCAGCTTATGGGAGGGGGAAAAACTGTTTTTT. Amino acids: CASSLWEGEKLFF.

The genes are TRBV20-1 and TRBJ1-1; possible D gene TRBD1, 5 bases. Trimming stripped 5 bases from V and 12 bases from J, with 16 bases between. This CDR3 region has 11 residues. Germline V CDR1 and CDR2: DFQATT, SNEGSKA (reference sequence). DNA for the CDR3: TGCAGTGCTCACGTATATGGGGGGACTTTCTTT. It translates to CSAHVYGGTFF.

This clone was recorded only once. The V gene is TRBV28, the J gene TRBJ2-1; D remains ambiguous. The CDR3 runs to 13 residues. Trimming left V 2 bases short and J 5 bases short, with 7 bases between. Germline values: CDR1 MDHEN, CDR2 SYDVKM. The chain's CDR3 is CASSLGQDNEQFF. In nucleotides, the CDR3 is TGTGCCAGCAGTTTAGGGCAGGACAATGAGCAGTTCTTC.

J is TRBJ1-5 and V is TRBV28, with TRBD1 as a possible D gene (5 bases). The ends were cut back, 3 bases at V and 8 bases at J, with 17 bases in the middle. The length of the CDR3 is 15 residues. The germline CDR1 and CDR2 sequences are MDHEN and SYDVKM. CDR3 sequence (DNA): TGTGCCAGCAGTTTGTTTCTGGGGCCCGATGAGCCCCAGCATTTT. It encodes CASSLFLGPDEPQHF. Full variable domain (remainder filled in from reference TRBV28 and TRBJ1-5): DVKVTQSSRYLVKRTGEKVFLECVQDMDHENMFWYRQDPGLGLRLIYFSYDVKMKEKGDIPEGYSVSREKKERFSLILESASTNQTSMYLCASSLFLGPDEPQHFGDGTRLSIL.

The gene calls are TRBV6-5 and TRBJ1-2; 8 bases line up with TRBD1. Germline CDR1 is MNHEY and CDR2 is SVGAGI. The CDR3 is 14 amino acids. The ends lost 10 bases at V and 6 bases at J; junction bases unmatched: 13. CDR3 sequence (DNA): TGTGCCACTATCTACCGGGACAGGCTACATGGCTACACCTTC. It yields the protein CATIYRDRLHGYTF.

The V and J genes are TRBV27 and TRBJ2-7; the D gene is possibly TRBD2 (6 bases). The CDR3 is made up of 15 amino acids. V lost 0 bases to trimming and J lost 4 bases, with 13 bases between them. Germline V CDR1 and CDR2: MNHEY, SMNVEV (reference sequence). The CDR3 nucleotides read TGTGCCAGCAGTTTATCCCGGAGGGCGATATACGAGCAGTACTTC. It is translated as CASSLSRRAIYEQYF.

The chain links TRBV5-1 to TRBJ2-5, with TRBD1 matching 11 bases. The CDR3 loop spans 17 amino acids. From germline, CDR1 is SGHRS and CDR2 YFSETQ. J was trimmed by 1 base and V by 1 base; bases with no gene match: 6. CDR3 protein: CASSLWGQGVTQETQYF. CDR3 coding DNA: TGCGCCAGCAGCTTGTGGGGACAGGGGGTAACCCAAGAGACCCAGTACTTC.

The V and J genes are TRBV4-3 and TRBJ1-4; TRBD1 might be the D (5 bases). V lost 0 bases to trimming and J lost 2 bases, with 13 bases between them. The CDR3 runs 17 residues. Looked up from germline, CDR1 is LGHNA and CDR2 is YSLEER. CDR3 residues: CASSQDHPGGTNEKLFF. CDR3 in DNA: TGCGCCAGCAGCCAAGACCACCCGGGGGGGACTAATGAAAAACTGTTTTTT.

This clone was detected once. The rearrangement uses TRBV7-9 and TRBJ2-5, with D possibly matching TRBD2 (5 bases). This CDR3 has 13 amino acids. Germline V CDR1 and CDR2: SEHNR, FQNEAQ (reference sequence). The V gene lost 2 bases and the J gene lost 3 bases, with 7 bases spanning the gap. In DNA form, the CDR3 reads TGTGCCAGCAGCTTATTGGGAGAAGAGACCCAGTACTTC. Amino acid sequence: CASSLLGEETQYF.

The rearrangement uses TRBV2 and TRBJ2-3; D is possibly TRBD1 (5 bases). V lost 8 bases and J 9 bases, leaving 9 bases between the germline ends. CDR1 is SNHLY and CDR2 is FYNNEI in the germline V gene. CDR3 length: 10 amino acids. CDR3 loop: CASGQGTQYF. Written as DNA, the CDR3 is TGTGCCAGCGGGCAGGGAACGCAGTATTTT. The full variable domain, its missing parts supplied by reference TRBV2 and TRBJ2-3, is EPEVTQTPSHQVTQMGQEVILRCVPISNHLYFYWYRQILGQKVEFLVSFYNNEISEKSEIFDDQFSVERPDGSNFTLKIRSTKLEDSAMYFCASGQGTQYFGPGTRLTVL.

This clone was seen a single time. The chain combines TRBV28 with TRBJ2-1; 8 bases fit TRBD1. Germline-derived CDR1 and CDR2 are MDHEN and SYDVKM. This CDR3 region has 13 residues. V lost 4 bases and J lost 9; bases outside the gene matches: 5. The CDR3 region is CASSSTDRAEQFF. DNA for the CDR3: TGTGCCAGCAGTTCAACGGACAGGGCTGAGCAGTTCTTC.

J is TRBJ1-5 and V is TRBV6-5; TRBD1 matches at 8 bases. V lost 5 bases and J lost 2; bases outside the gene matches: 2. CDR3 length: 14 amino acids. The germline V gene has CDR1 MNHEY and CDR2 SVGAGI. Written as DNA, the CDR3 is TGTGCCAGCAGTCAGGGGGCAGGCAATCAGCCCCAGCATTTT. It yields the protein CASSQGAGNQPQHF.

The chain joins TRBV7-8 to TRBJ2-3, with TRBD2 matching over 11 bases. Germline loops: CDR1 SGHVS, CDR2 FQNEAQ. The V gene end was trimmed by 5 bases and the J gene end by 2 bases; junction bases not matched to a gene: 9. The CDR3 sequence is 17 residues long. The CDR3 sequence is CASSPPPGLADTDTQYF. The DNA for the CDR3 is TGTGCCAGCAGCCCGCCTCCGGGACTAGCGGACACAGATACGCAGTATTTT.

The chain combines TRBV19 with TRBJ1-5, with a possible D match to TRBD1 (6 bases). Trimming shortened V by 7 bases and J by 0 bases, and 13 bases separated the two germline ends. The CDR3 spans 15 residues. Germline values: CDR1 LNHDA, CDR2 SQIVND (reference sequence). CDR3 sequence reads: CASNIDRNSNQPQHF. The CDR3, as DNA: TGTGCCAGTAACATCGACAGGAATAGCAATCAGCCCCAGCATTTT.